These T cell receptor beta chains were read from a single sample in a study of blood T cell repertoires in COVID-19. Assay used: immunoSEQ multiplex PCR; TCRdb lists only in-frame clones, some missing. Among roughly 350,000 clones, under 95% were seen once, and the ten largest hold less than 3.5%. Sequencing used peripheral blood. These receptors originate from a young woman who had recovered from COVID-19. The CDR3 runs from the conserved cysteine through the conserved F or W. The D gene is left open where the match is weak. Size is omitted from some rows. Given values are once, few, many or a class for expanded clones.

>NA|TRBJ1-5|NA|TRBV4-2
CASSQVPLRLDQPQHF
TGTGCCAGCAGCCAAGTTCCTCTCAGACTGGATCAGCCCCAGCATTTT
>NA|TRBJ2-1|NA|TRBV21-1
CASSNLILAGVWYNEQFF
TGTGCCAGCAGCAACCTAATACTAGCGGGAGTTTGGTACAATGAGCAGTTCTTC
>NA|TRBJ2-1|TRBD2|TRBV19
CASKERGTYNEQFF
TGTGCCTCAAAAGAGCGGGGGACGTACAATGAGCAGTTCTTC
>NA|TRBJ2-3|NA|TRBV12-3/TRBV12-4
CASRDSRADTQYF
TGTGCCAGCAGAGACTCACGCGCAGATACGCAGTATTTT
>NA|TRBJ2-1|TRBD2|TRBV5-8
CASSLSTGTRPHNEQFF
TGTGCCAGCAGCCTATCGACCGGGACTAGACCCCACAATGAGCAGTTCTTC
>NA|TRBJ2-1|TRBD2|TRBV6-2/TRBV6-3
CASSYPGLGNEQFF
TGTGCCAGCAGTTACCCGGGACTAGGGAATGAGCAGTTCTTC
>NA|TRBJ1-5|TRBD1|TRBV10-3
CAISVGTGSYQPQHF
TGTGCCATCAGTGTCGGGACAGGGAGTTATCAGCCCCAGCATTTT
>NA|TRBJ1-5|NA|TRBV7-2
CASSFTQGSNQPQHF
TGTGCCAGCAGCTTCACACAGGGTTCGAATCAGCCCCAGCATTTT
>NA|TRBJ1-1|TRBD1|TRBV5-8
CASSPIDSGGTEAFF
TGTGCCAGCAGCCCTATCGATTCAGGGGGCACTGAAGCTTTCTTT
>NA|TRBJ1-1|NA|TRBV27
CASSLTGNTEAFF
TGTGCCAGCAGCCTGACGGGGAACACTGAAGCTTTCTTT
>NA|TRBJ1-5|NA|TRBV7-2
CASSLGTGNALQHF
TGTGCCAGCAGCTTGGGAACAGGGAACGCCCTCCAGCATTTT
>NA|TRBJ1-2|TRBD1|TRBV7-8
CASSLVVGRGAEFYGYTF
TGTGCCAGCAGCTTAGTAGTCGGCAGGGGGGCCGAATTCTATGGCTACACCTTC
>NA|TRBJ1-1|TRBD1|TRBV6-6
CASSRSGGGTEAFF
TGTGCCAGCAGTCGATCAGGGGGGGGCACTGAAGCTTTCTTT
>NA|TRBJ2-3|TRBD1|TRBV4-3
CASSPRDSSTDTQYF
TGCGCCAGCAGCCCCCGGGACAGTAGCACAGATACGCAGTATTTT
>NA|TRBJ2-3|NA|TRBV7-2
CASSLGLAIRTDTQYF
TGTGCCAGCAGCTTAGGTCTAGCAATACGGACAGATACGCAGTATTTT
>NA|TRBJ2-1|TRBD1|TRBV7-9
CASSWGQGASEQFF
TGTGCCAGCAGCTGGGGACAGGGGGCGTCTGAGCAGTTCTTC
>NA|TRBJ1-5|NA|TRBV23-1
CASSQGREGYSNQPQHF
TGCGCCAGCAGTCAAGGCAGGGAGGGATATAGCAATCAGCCCCAGCATTTT
>NA|TRBJ2-3|TRBD2|TRBV29-1
CSVDLLSGTGDTQYF
TGCAGCGTTGACCTCCTAAGCGGGACGGGCGATACGCAGTATTTT
>NA|TRBJ2-1|TRBD1|TRBV24-1
CATSGTGSIYEQFF
TGTGCCACCAGTGGGACAGGTTCGATTTATGAGCAGTTCTTC
>NA|TRBJ1-2|NA|TRBV3-1/TRBV3-2
CASSQGGQSYGYTF
TGTGCCAGCAGCCAAGGGGGCCAGTCCTATGGCTACACCTTC
>NA|TRBJ2-1|NA|TRBV7-8
CASSLERVPGRGHNEQFF
TGTGCCAGCAGCTTAGAAAGAGTGCCGGGGCGGGGACACAATGAGCAGTTCTTC
>NA|TRBJ2-5|TRBD1|TRBV11-2
CASSYGQGAQETQYF
TGTGCCAGCAGCTACGGACAGGGGGCCCAAGAGACCCAGTACTTC
>NA|TRBJ2-5|TRBD2|TRBV5-1
CASSLGGGQETQYF
TGCGCCAGCAGCTTAGGCGGGGGCCAAGAGACCCAGTACTTC
>NA|TRBJ1-3|NA|TRBV9
CASSVRTGFGNTIYF
TGTGCCAGCAGCGTCAGAACAGGGTTTGGAAACACCATATATTTT
>NA|TRBJ2-1|NA|TRBV19
CASSITRGSNNEQFF
TGTGCCAGTAGTATAACTAGGGGGAGTAACAATGAGCAGTTCTTC
>NA|TRBJ1-3|NA|TRBV6-5
CASRNNRAGNTIYF
TGTGCCAGCAGAAACAACAGGGCTGGAAACACCATATATTTT
>NA|TRBJ2-3|NA|TRBV7-2
CASSFIGGITDTQYF
TGTGCCAGCAGCTTTATTGGCGGAATCACAGATACGCAGTATTTT
>NA|TRBJ1-6|TRBD1|TRBV19
CASGETGGVRSPLHF
TGTGCCAGTGGGGAGACAGGGGGTGTAAGGTCACCCCTCCACTTT
>few|TRBJ1-2|NA|TRBV5-6
CASSPVGDRNYGYTF
TGTGCCAGCAGCCCGGTTGGAGATCGTAACTATGGCTACACCTTC
>NA|TRBJ1-5|NA|TRBV7-9
CASNAGEGQPQHF
TGTGCCAGCAACGCCGGGGAAGGTCAGCCCCAGCATTTT
>NA|TRBJ2-1|TRBD2|TRBV9
CASSVTSGRIHEQFF
TGTGCCAGCAGCGTCACTAGCGGGAGAATCCATGAGCAGTTCTTC
>once|TRBJ2-1|NA|TRBV24-1
CATSGVPGAYNEQFF
TGTGCCACCAGTGGCGTTCCGGGAGCCTACAATGAGCAGTTCTTC
>NA|TRBJ1-1|NA|TRBV7-9
CASSLRLEGTEAFF
TGTGCCAGCAGCTTACGGCTCGAGGGCACTGAAGCTTTCTTT
>NA|TRBJ2-1|NA|TRBV7-2
CASSLEFGRDKFF
TGTGCCAGCAGCTTAGAATTTGGCAGGGACAAATTCTTC
>NA|TRBJ1-3|NA|TRBV30
CAWLLNGGSGNTIYF
TGTGCCTGGCTTCTGAACGGAGGGTCCGGAAACACCATATATTTT
>few|TRBJ2-1|TRBD1|TRBV5-1
CASGQGLDNEQFF
TGCGCCAGCGGACAGGGACTGGACAATGAGCAGTTCTTC
>NA|TRBJ1-2|NA|TRBV20-1
CSAPRRDGYTF
TGCAGTGCTCCCCGAAGAGATGGCTACACCTTC
>NA|TRBJ1-2|NA|TRBV7-9
CASSRWAGEGDYGYTF
TGTGCCAGCAGCAGGTGGGCAGGGGAGGGCGATTATGGCTACACCTTC
>NA|TRBJ1-5|NA|TRBV11-2
CASSLEPTGNQPQHF
TGTGCCAGCAGCTTAGAACCGACGGGGAATCAGCCCCAGCATTTT
>NA|TRBJ2-2|TRBD2|TRBV5-1
CASSLAGGTNTGELFF
TGCGCCAGCAGCCTAGCGGGAGGAACCAACACCGGGGAGCTGTTTTTT
>NA|TRBJ1-1|TRBD1|TRBV5-4
CASSLGRDRGVSEAFF
TGTGCCAGCAGCTTGGGGCGGGACAGGGGGGTATCTGAAGCTTTCTTT
>NA|TRBJ1-2|NA|TRBV19
CASSSRPTTNYGYTF
TGTGCCAGTAGTAGTAGGCCGACAACTAACTATGGCTACACCTTC
>NA|TRBJ1-5|NA|TRBV6-5
CASSYRGSSNQPQHF
TGTGCCAGCAGTTACCGGGGGAGTAGCAATCAGCCCCAGCATTTT
>NA|TRBJ2-1|NA|TRBV11-3
CASSLGAGAYNEQFF
TGTGCCAGCAGCTTAGGTGCTGGAGCCTACAATGAGCAGTTCTTC
>NA|TRBJ1-1|TRBD1|TRBV5-6
CASSLRDRRLSFF
TGTGCCAGCAGCCTCCGGGACAGGAGGTTATCTTTCTTT
>once|TRBJ2-1|TRBD2|TRBV5-1
CASSLLPRTSGRPNEQFF
TGCGCCAGCAGCTTACTCCCGAGGACTAGCGGGAGACCAAATGAGCAGTTCTTC
>NA|TRBJ1-2|TRBD1|TRBV30
CAWRTGGAYHGYTF
TGTGCCTGGAGAACAGGGGGCGCATATCATGGCTACACCTTC
>NA|TRBJ2-3|TRBD2|TRBV4-3
CASSQDAGGTSGRLTDTQYF
TGCGCCAGCAGCCAAGATGCAGGGGGGACTAGCGGGAGGTTGACAGATACGCAGTATTTT
>NA|TRBJ1-3|NA|TRBV6-5
CASSIDKYSGNTIYF
TGTGCCAGCAGTATAGACAAGTACTCTGGAAACACCATATATTTT
>NA|TRBJ2-5|NA|TRBV6-5
CASSYSYRKETQYF
TGTGCCAGCAGTTACTCGTATAGAAAGGAGACCCAGTACTTC
>NA|TRBJ2-1|TRBD2|TRBV20-1
CSASSSGRTPYNEQFF
TGCAGTGCTAGTAGTAGCGGGAGAACCCCCTACAATGAGCAGTTCTTC
>NA|TRBJ2-1|TRBD2|TRBV2
CASTHRLAGGGEQFF
TGTGCCAGCACCCACCGACTAGCGGGAGGAGGGGAGCAGTTCTTC
>NA|TRBJ1-2|NA|TRBV7-2
CASSPAGGNYGYTF
TGTGCCAGCAGCCCGGCGGGGGGGAACTATGGCTACACCTTC
>NA|TRBJ1-2|TRBD1|TRBV3-1/TRBV3-2
CASSQMASGGRGYTF
TGTGCCAGCAGCCAAATGGCCTCAGGGGGCAGGGGCTACACCTTC
>NA|TRBJ1-2|NA|TRBV4-1
CASSRGQAYGYTF
TGCGCCAGCAGTCGGGGACAAGCCTATGGCTACACCTTC